These 10 T cell receptor beta chains were sequenced from one sample in a study of blood T cell repertoires in COVID-19. TCRdb keeps only in-frame clones here, not all; method: immunoSEQ multiplex PCR. The sample lists 340,000 or so clones, roughly 84% occurring once. Sequencing used peripheral blood. These receptors all come from a man in his fifties or sixties with active or convalescent COVID-19.

This chain joins TRBV4-2 and TRBJ2-7, with TRBD1 identical over 7 bases. The CDR3 spans 15 residues. The ends lost 3 bases at V and 3 bases at J; junction bases unmatched: 8. Germline values: CDR1 LGHNA, CDR2 YNFKEQ. The CDR3 is CASSQETGVGYEQYF. CDR3 nucleotide sequence: TGTGCCAGCAGCCAGGAAACAGGGGTAGGCTACGAGCAGTACTTC.

The J gene is TRBJ2-6, the V gene TRBV5-5, with D tentatively TRBD1 (5 bases). The ends were cut back, 3 bases at V and 0 bases at J, with 10 bases in the middle. There are 16 residues in the CDR3. The germline V gene encodes CDR1 SGHKS and CDR2 YYEKEE (reference sequence). Written as DNA, the CDR3 is TGTGCCAGCAGCTCGACAGCTAACTCTGGGGCCAACGTCCTGACTTTC. Amino acid sequence: CASSSTANSGANVLTF.

The chain is built from TRBV5-5 and TRBJ1-6; a possible D gene is TRBD1 (5 bases). Looked up from germline, CDR1 is SGHKS and CDR2 is YYEKEE (reference sequence). The CDR3 covers 16 residues. V was trimmed by 4 bases and J by 7 bases, leaving 18 bases between them. CDR3 DNA: TGTGCCAGCAGCCAGCGCAGAGGGGCGGGGAATTCACCCCTCCACTTT. This encodes CASSQRRGAGNSPLHF.

This clone was seen once. The chain employs TRBV11-2 and TRBJ2-1; no firm D call. The CDR3 has 14 amino acids. Germline V CDR1 and CDR2: SGHAT, FQNNGV. The germline V and J ends were trimmed by 5 bases and 7 bases, with 15 bases remaining between them. CDR3 DNA sequence: TGTGCCAGCAGCCCTCGAGCCACTTTTAATGAGCAGTTCTTC. It is translated as CASSPRATFNEQFF.

The rearrangement links TRBV5-1 to TRBJ2-1; TRBD2 agrees at 7 bases. The CDR3 covers 15 residues. The trim removed 6 bases at V and 4 bases at J, leaving 10 bases unmatched. From germline, CDR1 is SGHRS and CDR2 YFSETQ. The CDR3 bases are TGCGCCAGCACCCTGGGAGGGCCAGTGTACAATGAGCAGTTCTTC. Protein sequence: CASTLGGPVYNEQFF. Variable domain in full (rest from reference TRBV5-1 and TRBJ2-1): KAGVTQTPRYLIKTRGQQVTLSCSPISGHRSVSWYQQTPGQGLQFLFEYFSETQRNKGNFPGRFSGRQFSNSRSEMNVSTLELGDSALYLCASTLGGPVYNEQFFGPGTRLTVL.

The chain couples TRBV24-1 to TRBJ2-5, with D possibly TRBD2 on 5 matching bases. The CDR3 covers 15 residues. V shed 3 bases and J shed 4 bases, with 14 bases lying between them. Germline V lookup: CDR1 KGHDR, CDR2 SFDVKD. The CDR3 here is CATSDPGMWIETQYF. CDR3 coding DNA: TGTGCCACCAGTGATCCCGGGATGTGGATAGAGACCCAGTACTTC.

The rearrangement uses TRBV30 and TRBJ2-5, with a tentative D call TRBD1 (6 bases). This CDR3 contains 14 residues. The germline gives CDR1 GTSNPN, CDR2 SVGIG (reference sequence). V was clipped by 2 bases and J by 0 bases, with 10 bases between them. The CDR3 loop is CAWSPRDNQETQYF. Written as DNA, the CDR3 is TGTGCCTGGAGTCCTCGGGACAACCAAGAGACCCAGTACTTC. Combining the CDR3 with reference TRBV30 and TRBJ2-5 gives the whole variable domain SQTIHQWPATLVQPVGSPLSLECTVEGTSNPNLYWYRQAAGRGLQLLFYSVGIGQISSEVPQNLSASRPQDRQFILSSKKLLLSDSGFYLCAWSPRDNQETQYFGPGTRLLVL.

The chain combines TRBV4-1 with TRBJ1-4; maybe TRBD1 (5 bases). CDR1 is MGHRA, CDR2 YSYEKL, per germline. The V and J ends lost 0 bases and 7 bases respectively, with 15 bases between them. The CDR3 is 16 amino acids. CDR3 protein: CASSQDGTGRTEKLFF. The CDR3 DNA follows: TGCGCCAGCAGCCAAGATGGGACTGGGAGGACTGAAAAACTGTTTTTT.

The chain combines TRBV9 with TRBJ1-2; tentative D call: TRBD1 (5 bases). V shed 0 bases and J shed 8 bases, with 11 bases lying between them. CDR3 length: 13 residues. CDR1 is SGDLS, CDR2 YYNGEE, per germline. CDR3 residues: CASSVGSGVGYTF. The DNA of the CDR3 is TGTGCCAGCAGCGTAGGTTCGGGGGTGGGCTACACCTTC.

The chain is built from TRBV28 and TRBJ1-5; unclear D gene. Trimming took 4 bases from V and 6 from J, leaving 7 bases between them. The CDR3 is made up of 12 amino acids. Germline CDR1 reads MDHEN; CDR2 reads SYDVKM. CDR3 sequence reads: CASSSAAQPQHF. The CDR3 nucleotides are TGTGCCAGCAGTTCCGCGGCTCAGCCCCAGCATTTT.